This note documents a single T cell receptor (beta chain) sequence. As yet, its antigen is unknown. What was sequenced were expressed TCRB transcripts, since all of the isolated RNA had been reverse transcribed. Naive, central memory and regulatory T cell samples produced a mean of approximately 3.5 million reads. The assay was immunoSEQ multiplex PCR, and TCRdb's table has in-frame clones only and misses some. In the table there are about 240,000 clones, about 15% of which are singletons. The entry originates in a study of beta chain features in type 1 diabetes. Study-wide background: The patient and healthy donor groups were comparable for age, gender and cell yields.

Points from the study as a whole: Any PCR bias toward short templates would affect both groups alike. Shorter TCRB CDR3s, moderately but significantly so, were found in Type 1 diabetes patients in all four CD4+ subsets. Among type 1 diabetes patients, VDJ junctions had fewer insertions and more deletions.

Germline V gene lookup returns CDR1 SGDLS and CDR2 YYNGEE. V lost 1 base, J lost 8 bases, and 6 bases stayed unmatched. The CDR3 extends over 15 amino acids. The receptor comes from a man aged 25-45 years with type 1 diabetes. The chain is built from TRBV9 and TRBJ2-1; 10 nucleotides agree with TRBD2. Sequencing was done on a sample of naive CD4+ T cells from blood. The CDR3 coding sequence is TGTGCCAGCAGCGTAAGGGCTAGCGGGAGCCATGAGCAGTTCTTC. It translates to CASSVRASGSHEQFF.